The next 9 T cell receptor beta chains were all read from a single sample in a study of blood T cell repertoires in COVID-19 (dated by TCRdb to the early 2020s). Libraries were prepared through the immunoSEQ multiplex PCR assay. This immuneACCESS table, as held by TCRdb, lists in-frame sequences with V and J called but not all clones. Of the missing ones, under half trace to an unresolved V gene in checked studies; the others have no known cause. The table for this sample lists 250,000 to 350,000 clones; roughly 87% of them were counted only once. The ten largest account for 2% to 3% of the sample. The sequencing sample was made of peripheral blood. The source of these receptors is a man younger than 35 with active or convalescent COVID-19.

The genes are TRBV10-2 and TRBJ1-2; tentatively, D is TRBD1 (5 bases). CDR1 and CDR2 from the germline V gene are WSHSY and SAAADI. The CDR3 contains 16 residues. The CDR3 reads CVTTEQRQDVWYGYTF. The CDR3 DNA follows: TGCGTCACGACAGAGCAACGACAAGACGTATGGTACGGCTACACCTTC.

The V gene is TRBV6-5, the J gene TRBJ1-6; 9 nucleotides align to TRBD1. The CDR3 is 15 amino acids. CDR1 is MNHEY, CDR2 SVGAGI, per germline. The trim removed 7 bases at V and 10 bases at J, leaving 11 bases unmatched. In DNA form, the CDR3 reads TGTGCCAGCACCGAAGTGGACAGGGGAGGGTCACCCCTCCACTTT. Its translation is CASTEVDRGGSPLHF.

The CDR3: CASSQGIRLAGEQYF. CDR3 sequence (DNA): TGCGCCAGCAGCCAAGGAATCAGACTAGCAGGCGAGCAGTACTTC. The chain recombines TRBV4-1 with TRBJ2-7, with TRBD2 matching 7 bases. The CDR3 is made up of 15 amino acids. Germline V gives CDR1 MGHRA, CDR2 YSYEKL. After removal of 1 base from V and 6 bases from J, the junction contained 9 bases not matched to a gene.

This clone occurred once. The gene calls are TRBV19 and TRBJ2-7, with 8 nucleotides matching TRBD2. V gave up 1 base and J gave up 3 bases; unmatched junction bases: 5. The germline V gene has CDR1 LNHDA and CDR2 SQIVND (reference sequence). This CDR3 spans 15 amino acids. The CDR3 coding sequence is TGTGCCAGTAGTATAGGGCCAGCGGGAGACTACGAGCAGTACTTC. Translated: CASSIGPAGDYEQYF.

The chain is built from TRBV18 and TRBJ1-1; D uncertain. The V end lost 5 bases, the J end lost 5 bases, and 6 bases lay between the germline ends. The CDR3 contains 11 residues. Per germline, CDR1 KGHSH and CDR2 LQKENI. The CDR3 loop is CASSTGTEAFF. The CDR3 DNA sequence: TGTGCCAGCTCAACCGGGACTGAAGCTTTCTTT.

CDR3 loop: CSAPSSGLSSTDTQYF. The CDR3 bases are TGCAGCGCTCCAAGTTCAGGTCTGTCTAGCACAGATACGCAGTATTTT. This sequence joins TRBV29-1 and TRBJ2-3; unclear D gene. The CDR3 runs to 16 residues. V was trimmed by 7 bases and J by 0 bases, leaving 20 bases between them. Germline values: CDR1 SQVTM, CDR2 ANQGSEA.

This sequence joins TRBV27 and TRBJ2-5, with 7 bases fitting TRBD1. Looked up from germline, CDR1 is MNHEY and CDR2 is SMNVEV (reference sequence). This CDR3 comprises 13 residues. J lost 2 bases, V lost 6 bases, and 3 bases had no gene match. CDR3 region: CASRKQGQETQYF. CDR3 nucleotides: TGTGCCAGCAGGAAACAGGGGCAAGAGACCCAGTACTTC.

The gene calls are TRBV6-2 or TRBV6-3 and TRBJ1-2, with D maybe TRBD1 (6 bases). Per germline, CDR1 MNHEY and CDR2 SVGEGT. The CDR3 loop spans 15 amino acids. V shed 1 base and J shed 7 bases, with 16 bases lying between them. The CDR3 sequence is CASSYYGAGGSGYTF. The CDR3 DNA reads TGTGCCAGCAGTTACTACGGTGCTGGGGGCTCTGGCTACACCTTC.

V is TRBV2 and J is TRBJ1-1; D remains ambiguous. This CDR3 is 13 amino acids long. CDR1 SNHLY and CDR2 FYNNEI come from the germline V gene. V lost 10 bases and J lost 5, with 17 bases in between. This CDR3 reads CATPGAARTEAFF. The CDR3, as DNA: TGTGCCACCCCCGGAGCGGCTAGGACTGAAGCTTTCTTT.